The rows below give T cell receptor beta chains drawn from one sample of a study of radiation and T cells in renal cell carcinoma. Using immunoSEQ multiplex PCR, the repertoire was profiled, and TCRdb retains in-frame clones only, with some absent. The sample records about 9,200 clones, approximately 54% being singletons. The sample was tumor tissue, taken from a patient whose treatment included radiotherapy and nephrectomy. All receptors come from a man aged 60 to 69 with renal cell carcinoma. Each CDR3 is given with its conserved first and last residue. D genes are given only for firm matches.

j_call d_call v_call cdr3_aa
TRBJ2-1 TRBD2 TRBV19 CASSPGLAGGLVEQFF
TRBJ2-7 TRBD2 TRBV19 CASSGTSGYEQYF
TRBJ1-1 NA TRBV9 CASSVVDEPNTEAFF
TRBJ2-7 NA TRBV7-8 CASSLGREQYF
TRBJ1-2 NA TRBV6-1 CASSETGYGYTF
TRBJ2-7 NA TRBV10-3 CAINQNSSYEQYF
TRBJ2-7 TRBD1 TRBV7-9 CASRLDRVGSYEQYF
NA TRBD1 TRBV7-2 CASTMGTGPYEQYF
TRBJ1-1 NA TRBV4-3 CASSQSSTGLTEAFF
TRBJ2-7 TRBD2 TRBV7-2 CASSPRRAGPYEQYF
TRBJ2-7 NA TRBV9 CASSPNYNSPSEQYF